This T cell receptor (beta chain) was recorded in a study of OX40 agonist ivuxolimab in advanced cancers. Study at large: At 75% to 90% male, the cohort had a mean age of approximately 60 years, ranging from about 23 to 79.

V lost 5 bases, J lost 4 bases, and 11 bases lay in between. This CDR3 contains 14 residues. Germline assignment: CDR1 SEHNR and CDR2 FQNEAQ (reference sequence). This table comes from immunoSEQ multiplex PCR, and its TCRdb copy is limited to in-frame clones, with some not included. The repertoire holds some 79,000 clones, with 88% as singletons. This chain links TRBV7-9 with TRBJ1-4; unclear D gene. The receptor was isolated from an adult with an advanced solid tumor such as melanoma, head and neck, liver or kidney cancer. The sequenced sample was CD4+ or CD8+ T cells sorted from blood, obtained in a trial of the OX40 agonist ivuxolimab. This CDR3 reads CASSPTGSNEKLFF. The CDR3, as DNA: TGTGCCAGCAGCCCAACCGGGAGTAATGAAAAACTGTTTTTT.